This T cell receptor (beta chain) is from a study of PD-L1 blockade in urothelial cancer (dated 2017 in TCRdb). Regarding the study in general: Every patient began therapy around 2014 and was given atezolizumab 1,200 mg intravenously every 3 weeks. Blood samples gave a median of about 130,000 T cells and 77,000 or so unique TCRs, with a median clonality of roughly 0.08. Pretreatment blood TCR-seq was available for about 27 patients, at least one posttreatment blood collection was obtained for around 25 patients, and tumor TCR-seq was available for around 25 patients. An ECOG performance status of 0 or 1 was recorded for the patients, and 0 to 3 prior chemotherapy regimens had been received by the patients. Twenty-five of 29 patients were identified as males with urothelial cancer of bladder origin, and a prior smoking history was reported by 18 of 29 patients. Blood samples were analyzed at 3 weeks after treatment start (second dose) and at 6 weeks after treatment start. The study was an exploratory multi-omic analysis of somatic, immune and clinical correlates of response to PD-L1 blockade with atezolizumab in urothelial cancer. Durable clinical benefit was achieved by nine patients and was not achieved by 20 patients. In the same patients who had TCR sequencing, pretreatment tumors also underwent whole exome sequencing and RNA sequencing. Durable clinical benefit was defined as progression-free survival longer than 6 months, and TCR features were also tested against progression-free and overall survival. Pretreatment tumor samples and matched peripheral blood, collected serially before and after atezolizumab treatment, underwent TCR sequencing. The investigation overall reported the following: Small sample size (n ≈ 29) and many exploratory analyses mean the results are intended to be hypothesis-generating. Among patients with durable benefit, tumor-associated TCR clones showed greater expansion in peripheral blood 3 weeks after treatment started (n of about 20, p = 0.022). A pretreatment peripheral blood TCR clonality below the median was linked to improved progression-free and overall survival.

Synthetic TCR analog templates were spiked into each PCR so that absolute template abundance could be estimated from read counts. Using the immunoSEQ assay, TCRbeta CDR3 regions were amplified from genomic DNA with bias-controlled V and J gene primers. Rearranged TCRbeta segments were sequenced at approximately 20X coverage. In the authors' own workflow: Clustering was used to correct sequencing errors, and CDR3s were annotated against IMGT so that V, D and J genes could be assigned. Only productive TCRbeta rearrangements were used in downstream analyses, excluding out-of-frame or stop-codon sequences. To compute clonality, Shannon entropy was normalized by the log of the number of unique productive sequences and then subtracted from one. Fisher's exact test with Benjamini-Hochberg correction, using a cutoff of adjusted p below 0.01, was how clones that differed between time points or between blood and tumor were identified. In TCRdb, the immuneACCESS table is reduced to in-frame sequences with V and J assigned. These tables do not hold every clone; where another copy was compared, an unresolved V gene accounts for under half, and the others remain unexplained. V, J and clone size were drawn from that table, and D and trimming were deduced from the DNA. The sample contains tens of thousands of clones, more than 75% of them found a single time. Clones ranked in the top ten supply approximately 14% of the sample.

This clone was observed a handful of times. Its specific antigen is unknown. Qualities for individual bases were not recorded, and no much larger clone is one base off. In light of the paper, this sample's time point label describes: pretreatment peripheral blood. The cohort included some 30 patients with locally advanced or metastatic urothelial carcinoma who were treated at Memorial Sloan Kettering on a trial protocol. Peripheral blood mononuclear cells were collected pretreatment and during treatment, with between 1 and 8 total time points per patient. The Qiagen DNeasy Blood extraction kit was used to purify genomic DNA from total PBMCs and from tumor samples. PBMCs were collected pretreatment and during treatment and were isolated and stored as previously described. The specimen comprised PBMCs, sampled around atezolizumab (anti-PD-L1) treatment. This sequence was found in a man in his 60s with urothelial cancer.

The bases read TGCGCCAGCAGCTTATCAGGGGGTGAACAGCCCCAGCATTTT. It codes for CASSLSGGEQPQHF. This sequence uses TRBV5-1 and TRBJ1-5; TRBD1 lines up with 7 middle nucleotides. V has 2 bases trimmed and J has 7 bases trimmed; junction bases matching no gene number 6. Measured from the cysteine to the phenylalanine, the CDR3 is 14 residues long. The read is trimmed to its CDR3 DNA, 42 bases read in frame from base 1. Reading the germline V gene gives CDR1 SGHRS and CDR2 YFSETQ.